The clone carrying this T cell receptor (beta chain) was detected only a few times. Its antigen is still unknown. This record belongs to a study of T cells in Graves' hyperthyroidism and ophthalmopathy. Findings of the study overall: A 13 V-J model separated ophthalmopathy from stable hyperthyroidism. Also found in blood were most expanded thyroid clonotypes above 0.001.

The investigators amplified TCR beta CDR3 regions from RNA transcripts. The TCR CDR3 was amplified in a first-round RT-PCR using the HTBI primer set. In TCRdb, the multiplex PCR reads were re-called with MiXCR into one record per CDR3 protein. The sample yields 550,000 to 850,000 distinct CDR3 sequences, 15% to 20% seen once. Blood was obtained at the first hyperthyroidism diagnosis, which preceded any ophthalmopathy symptoms. PBMCs were collected from an approximately 9.5 ml volume of fresh peripheral blood. This sequence originates from a woman in her 50s with Graves' hyperthyroidism that later progressed to Graves' ophthalmopathy. The sample consisted of blood.

CDR3 sequence reads: CASSLAFVWGGTNEKLFF. As DNA, the CDR3 is TGTGCCAGCAGTTTAGCCTTTGTGTGGGGGGGAACTAATGAAAAACTGTTTTTT. This chain links TRBV27 with TRBJ1-4; TRBD1 is a possible D gene (5 bases). The germline V gene encodes CDR1 MNHEY and CDR2 SMNVEV (reference sequence). Trimming stripped 2 bases from V and 1 base from J, with 17 bases between. The CDR3 is 18 amino acids.